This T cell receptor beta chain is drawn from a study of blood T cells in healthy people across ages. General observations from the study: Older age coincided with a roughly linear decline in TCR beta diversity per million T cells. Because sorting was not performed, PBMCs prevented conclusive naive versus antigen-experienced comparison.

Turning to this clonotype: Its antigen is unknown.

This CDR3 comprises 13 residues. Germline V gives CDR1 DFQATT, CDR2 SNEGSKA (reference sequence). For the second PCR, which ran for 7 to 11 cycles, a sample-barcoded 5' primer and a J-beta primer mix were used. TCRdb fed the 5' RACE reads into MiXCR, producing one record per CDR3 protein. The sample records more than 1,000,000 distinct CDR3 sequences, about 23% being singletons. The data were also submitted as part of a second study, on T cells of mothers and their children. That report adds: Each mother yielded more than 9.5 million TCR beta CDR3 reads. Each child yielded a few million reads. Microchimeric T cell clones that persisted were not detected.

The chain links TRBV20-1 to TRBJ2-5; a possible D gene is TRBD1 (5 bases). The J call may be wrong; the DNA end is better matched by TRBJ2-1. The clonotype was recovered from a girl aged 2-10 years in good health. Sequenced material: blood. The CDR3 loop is CSARDLGEHEQFF. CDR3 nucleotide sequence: TGCAGTGCTAGAGATCTAGGGGAACATGAGCAGTTCTTC.